The TCR beta chain under discussion was sequenced for a study of OX40 agonist ivuxolimab in advanced cancers. Study-level results: Clonal expansion was among the lowest in partial responders at 0.1-3.0 mg/kg, especially CD8+.

Clones were read by immunoSEQ multiplex PCR, and TCRdb kept only the in-frame ones, dropping some. The table lists 100,000 to 150,000 clones, about 93% of them singletons. As to this clone: Antigen unknown.

The CDR3 extends over 14 amino acids. V gave up 3 bases and J gave up 3 bases; unmatched junction bases: 2. From germline, CDR1 is LNHDA and CDR2 SQIVND (reference sequence). The TCR comes from an adult with an advanced solid tumor such as melanoma, head and neck, liver or kidney cancer. The source material was CD4+ or CD8+ T cells sorted from blood, sampled in a trial of the OX40 agonist ivuxolimab. The rearrangement links TRBV19 to TRBJ1-1; 9 bases map to TRBD1. The DNA for the CDR3 is TGTGCCAGTAGTATCGACAGGGGGTACACTGAAGCTTTCTTT. This encodes CASSIDRGYTEAFF.